Below, one TCR beta chain is given with its context. Its antigen is not known. The sample comes from a study of blood T cells in healthy people across ages. Primers used in a second PCR of about 6 to 12 cycles were a sample-barcoded 5' primer and a J-beta primer mix. With 12 random nucleotides, a template-switch adaptor tagged each individual cDNA molecule. TCRdb processed the 5' RACE reads anew with MiXCR; each CDR3 protein has one entry. Altogether about a million distinct CDR3 sequences are present, 35% to 40% being singletons, with the ten largest covering about an eighth. Whole-study results and caveats: Long-lived donors exceeded aged donors in naive CD4+ cells and diversity. Age showed a roughly linear inverse relationship with TCR beta diversity per million T cells.

The receptor comes from a man aged 18 to 29 in good health. Sequenced: blood.

The CDR3 protein is CASSPTDRAFFNEQFF. Written as DNA, the CDR3 is TGTGCCAGCAGTCCAACCGACAGGGCTTTTTTCAATGAGCAGTTCTTC. The V gene is TRBV27, the J gene TRBJ2-1; 7 positions agree with TRBD1. This CDR3 is 16 amino acids long. Germline trimming cut 5 bases from V and 6 bases from J; bases unmatched to any gene: 13. From germline, CDR1 is MNHEY and CDR2 SMNVEV (reference sequence).